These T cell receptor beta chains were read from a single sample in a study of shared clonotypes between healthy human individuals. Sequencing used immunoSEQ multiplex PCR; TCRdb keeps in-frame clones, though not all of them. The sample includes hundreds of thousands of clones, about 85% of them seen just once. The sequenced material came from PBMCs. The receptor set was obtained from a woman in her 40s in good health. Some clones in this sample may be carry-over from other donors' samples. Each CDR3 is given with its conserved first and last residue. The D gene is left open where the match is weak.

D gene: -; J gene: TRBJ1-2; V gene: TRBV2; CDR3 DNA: TGTGCCAGCAGTGAAGGGCCGGCGACAGCTAACTATGGCTACACCTTC; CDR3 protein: CASSEGPATANYGYTF
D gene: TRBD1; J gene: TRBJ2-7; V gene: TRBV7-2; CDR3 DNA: TGTGCCAGCAGCTTAGGACAGGGGACTTTCTACGAGCAGTACTTC; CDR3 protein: CASSLGQGTFYEQYF
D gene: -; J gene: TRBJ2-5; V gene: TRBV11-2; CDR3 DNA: TGTGCCAGCAGCTTGAACAGGGACGGAACCCAGTACTTC; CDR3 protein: CASSLNRDGTQYF
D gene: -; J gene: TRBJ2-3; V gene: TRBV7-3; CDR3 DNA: TGTGCCAGCGGGGCGGGGGCTACGCAGTATTTT; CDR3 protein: CASGAGATQYF
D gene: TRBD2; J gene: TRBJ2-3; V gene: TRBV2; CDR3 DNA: TGTGCCAGCAAAGGGGGTAAAAGACTAGCGGGAGGGCCGAGCACAGATACGCAGTATTTT; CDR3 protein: CASKGGKRLAGGPSTDTQYF
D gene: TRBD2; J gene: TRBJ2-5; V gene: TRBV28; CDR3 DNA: TGTGCCAGCAGTTTCCGGTGGGGAAGCGGGAGGGCCAGGGAGACCCAGTACTTC; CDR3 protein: CASSFRWGSGRARETQYF
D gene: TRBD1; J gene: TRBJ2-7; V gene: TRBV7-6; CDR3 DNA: TGTGCCAGCAGCTTGGGACAGGGGGCGCTTCCCGAGCAGTACTTC; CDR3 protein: CASSLGQGALPEQYF
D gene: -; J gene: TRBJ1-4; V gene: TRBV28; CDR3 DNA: TGTGCCAGCACCCTCAACCGACGAGCTAATGAAAAACTGTTTTTT; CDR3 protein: CASTLNRRANEKLFF
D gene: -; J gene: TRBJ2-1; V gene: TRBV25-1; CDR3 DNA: TGTGCCAGCAGACGGGGGGCCTCTGGTAATGAGCAGTTCTTC; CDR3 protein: CASRRGASGNEQFF
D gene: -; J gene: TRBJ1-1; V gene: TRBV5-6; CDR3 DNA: TGTGCCAGCAGCTACCGGGACATTGTGAACACTGAAGCTTTCTTT; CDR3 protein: CASSYRDIVNTEAFF